This is a list of T cell receptor beta chains from one sample in a study of T cells after yellow fever vaccination. TCRdb fed the 5' RACE reads into MiXCR, producing one record per CDR3 protein. In the table there are 120,000 or so distinct CDR3 sequences, around 9.8% of which are singletons. The sequenced sample was CD8+ T cells sorted from PBMCs, obtained on the day of the yellow fever booster vaccination. These receptors all stem from a man aged 18-30 years who received the YFV17D yellow fever vaccine. The CDR3 runs from the conserved cysteine through the conserved F or W. D genes are given only for firm matches. The size of a clone is reported for some rows only, either as once, few or many, or as a class for expanded clones.

J | D | V | size | CDR3 | DNA
TRBJ1-4 | - | TRBV20-1 | few | CSARPSMMRLGRANEKLFF | TGCAGTGCTAGACCGTCGATGATGCGTTTGGGTCGGGCTAATGAAAAACTGTTTTTT
TRBJ1-5 | - | TRBV6-2/TRBV6-3 | few | CASSYRAEEQPQHF | TGTGCCAGCAGTTACAGGGCGGAGGAACAGCCCCAGCATTTT
TRBJ1-1 | - | TRBV6-6 | - | CASRRGELVNTEAFF | TGTGCCAGCAGAAGGGGGGAACTAGTGAACACTGAAGCTTTCTTT
TRBJ1-2 | TRBD1 | TRBV9 | few | CASSPRTGVNYGYTF | TGTGCCAGCAGCCCCCGGACAGGGGTAAACTATGGCTACACCTTC
TRBJ2-3 | - | TRBV30 | - | CAWSYRASTDTQYF | TGTGCCTGGAGTTACAGGGCTAGCACAGATACGCAGTATTTT
TRBJ1-5 | TRBD1 | TRBV4-3 | - | CASSQDRETGVGQPQHF | TGCGCCAGCAGCCAAGATCGTGAGACAGGGGTGGGTCAGCCCCAGCATTTT
TRBJ2-5 | - | TRBV7-9 | - | CASSPPPRGPSETQYF | TGTGCCAGCAGCCCACCCCCGCGAGGACCCTCGGAGACCCAGTACTTC
TRBJ2-5 | - | TRBV12-5 | many | CASGFSPRESYQETQYF | TGTGCTAGTGGTTTCTCCCCCCGGGAGTCGTACCAAGAGACCCAGTACTTC
TRBJ2-7 | - | TRBV12-3/TRBV12-4 | - | CASSFGGPSYEQYF | TGTGCCAGCAGTTTCGGGGGGCCCTCCTACGAGCAGTACTTC
TRBJ1-2 | TRBD1 | TRBV30 | few | CAWSLGGAYGYTF | TGTGCCTGGAGTTTAGGGGGCGCGTATGGCTACACCTTC
TRBJ2-1 | - | TRBV3-1 | few | CASSHLEGGGNEQFF | TGTGCCAGCAGCCATCTCGAGGGGGGAGGGAATGAGCAGTTCTTC
TRBJ1-2 | TRBD1 | TRBV4-1 | few | CASSQASQGAANYGYTF | TGCGCCAGCAGCCAAGCCTCCCAGGGGGCGGCTAACTATGGCTACACCTTC
TRBJ2-5 | - | TRBV6-2/TRBV6-3 | few | CASSYGASWRETQYF | TGTGCCAGCAGTTACGGGGCCTCGTGGAGGGAGACCCAGTACTTC
TRBJ2-6 | - | TRBV21-1 | many | CASCRRGHWLSGANVLTF | TGTGCCAGCTGCCGCAGGGGACACTGGCTCTCTGGGGCCAACGTCCTGACTTTC
TRBJ2-3 | - | TRBV27 | few | CASSLRGQSGDTQYF | TGTGCCAGCAGTTTACGAGGGCAGTCCGGAGATACGCAGTATTTT
TRBJ2-2 | TRBD1 | TRBV20-1 | few | CSASRVAGGHAYTGELFF | TGCAGTGCCAGCAGGGTCGCAGGGGGCCATGCTTACACCGGGGAGCTGTTTTTT
TRBJ2-1 | TRBD2 | TRBV4-2 | medium-sized | CASSQGAGTSRSYNEQFF | TGTGCCAGCAGCCAGGGGGCCGGGACTAGCCGATCCTACAATGAGCAGTTCTTC
TRBJ2-5 | - | TRBV5-1 | many | CASSLGYNQETQYF | TGCGCCAGCAGCTTGGGTTACAACCAAGAGACCCAGTACTTC